This is a list of T cell receptor beta chains from one sample in a study of blood T cell repertoires in COVID-19. Sequenced by immunoSEQ multiplex PCR; TCRdb stores in-frame clones only, minus some. The sample records 250,000 to 350,000 clones, 85% to 90% being singletons. Sequences were obtained from PBMCs or T cells enriched from blood (not recorded which). Receptors originate from a woman aged 18-35 years who had recovered from COVID-19. Both conserved end residues are part of each CDR3. D genes are given only for firm matches. A clone size is listed for some rows: how often the clone was seen (once, few, many), or a class if it is expanded.

NA TRBD2 TRBJ2-3 TRBV19 CASSIGLAVHTDTRYF TGTGCCAGTAGTATTGGACTAGCGGTTCACACAGATACGCGGTATTTT
NA NA TRBJ1-6 TRBV28 CASSVVNNSPLHF TGTGCCAGCAGTGTTGTTAATAATTCACCCCTCCACTTT
NA NA TRBJ1-1 TRBV11-2 CASRLGRPGGEAFF TGTGCCAGCAGGCTGGGACGCCCGGGGGGGGAAGCTTTCTTT
NA TRBD1 TRBJ1-3 TRBV5-1 CASSLQGAGNTIYF TGCGCCAGCAGCTTACAGGGGGCCGGAAACACCATATATTTT
NA TRBD2 TRBJ2-3 TRBV28 CASSLWASGEDTQYF TGTGCCAGCAGTTTATGGGCTAGCGGGGAGGATACGCAGTATTTT
NA NA TRBJ2-1 TRBV27 CASSRSGGLVYEQFF TGTGCCAGCAGTCGCTCGGGGGGCTTGGTCTATGAGCAGTTCTTC
NA TRBD1 TRBJ2-7 TRBV5-1 CASSGTGYEQYF TGCGCCAGCAGCGGGACAGGGTACGAGCAGTACTTC
NA NA TRBJ1-1 TRBV19 CASMDFNTEAFF TGTGCCAGTATGGACTTTAACACTGAAGCTTTCTTT
NA NA TRBJ1-4 TRBV30 CAWSGGQPPEKLFF TGTGCCTGGAGTGGCGGACAGCCTCCTGAAAAACTGTTTTTT
NA TRBD2 TRBJ2-3 TRBV2 CASRPTSGGAVNTQYF TGTGCCAGCAGACCTACTAGCGGGGGGGCCGTGAATACGCAGTATTTT
NA NA TRBJ1-5 TRBV18 CASSPSGVRTNNQPQHF TGTGCCAGCTCACCGTCGGGAGTACGGACGAATAATCAGCCCCAGCATTTT
NA NA TRBJ1-6 TRBV11-2 CASSSTRQSSYNSPLHF TGTGCCAGCAGCTCGACTCGACAGAGCTCCTATAATTCACCCCTCCACTTT
few TRBD2 TRBJ2-1 TRBV6-4 CASSEGLAGDNEQFF TGTGCCAGCAGTGAGGGACTAGCGGGGGACAATGAGCAGTTCTTC
NA NA TRBJ1-2 TRBV5-6 CASSLKTLYGYTF TGTGCCAGCAGCTTGAAGACTCTCTATGGCTACACCTTC
NA NA TRBJ1-6 TRBV19 CASCLRADNSPLHF TGTGCCAGTTGCCTCAGGGCTGATAATTCACCCCTCCACTTT
once TRBD2 TRBJ2-1 TRBV6-1 CASSEAGGAGGLNEQFF TGTGCCAGCAGTGAAGCCGGAGGGGCGGGGGGACTCAATGAGCAGTTCTTC
NA NA TRBJ2-1 TRBV11-2 CASSPTANEQFF TGTGCCAGCAGCCCTACAGCCAATGAGCAGTTCTTC
NA NA TRBJ2-3 TRBV6-6 CASSYTGTPTRDTQYF TGTGCCAGCAGTTACACGGGGACTCCCACTAGGGATACGCAGTATTTT
NA NA TRBJ2-2 TRBV27 CASSVGSGTGELFF TGTGCCAGCAGTGTGGGGTCGGGGACCGGGGAGCTGTTTTTT
NA NA TRBJ1-1 TRBV27 CASSLPPRGDTEAFF TGTGCCAGCAGTTTACCGCCCAGGGGAGACACTGAAGCTTTCTTT
NA NA TRBJ1-5 TRBV10-3 CAIRQGRGKDQPQHF TGTGCCATCAGGCAAGGCAGGGGAAAGGATCAGCCCCAGCATTTT
NA NA TRBJ1-1 TRBV28 CASSFWESGTEAFF TGTGCCAGCAGTTTTTGGGAGTCCGGCACTGAAGCTTTCTTT
NA NA TRBJ1-2 TRBV6-1 CASSEHNEGVYGYTF TGTGCCAGCAGTGAACACAATGAGGGGGTCTATGGCTACACCTTC
NA TRBD1 TRBJ1-2 TRBV19 CASSIRQGARTNYGYTF TGTGCCAGTAGTATAAGACAGGGGGCGAGAACTAACTATGGCTACACCTTC
NA TRBD2 TRBJ2-5 TRBV13 CASSYRASGNQETQYF TGTGCCAGCAGCTATAGAGCTAGCGGAAACCAAGAGACCCAGTACTTC
NA TRBD1 TRBJ2-1 TRBV24-1 CATSGTGTGGLYEQFF TGTGCCACCAGTGGAACCGGGACAGGGGGCCTCTATGAGCAGTTCTTC
NA NA TRBJ2-6 TRBV2 CASSEARQLFSGANVLTF TGTGCCAGCAGTGAAGCGAGACAGCTTTTCTCTGGGGCCAACGTCCTGACTTTC
NA NA TRBJ2-3 TRBV9 CASSPGSTDTQYF TGTGCCAGCAGCCCGGGGAGCACAGATACGCAGTATTTT
NA NA TRBJ2-3 TRBV9 CASGPQTGTQYF TGTGCCAGCGGTCCTCAGACGGGGACGCAGTATTTT
NA NA TRBJ1-1 TRBV3-1/TRBV3-2 CASSQAQYGRAEAFF TGTGCCAGCAGCCAAGCTCAGTACGGGAGGGCTGAAGCTTTCTTT
NA TRBD1 TRBJ1-2 TRBV4-2 CASSHELNGDRGHYGYTF TGTGCCAGCAGCCACGAATTAAACGGGGACAGAGGGCACTATGGCTACACCTTC
NA NA TRBJ2-1 TRBV4-1 CASSQDPSSYNEQFF TGCGCCAGCAGCCAAGATCCCAGCTCCTACAATGAGCAGTTCTTC
NA NA TRBJ1-1 TRBV3-1/TRBV3-2 CASSQASTEAFF TGTGCCAGCAGCCAAGCCAGCACTGAAGCTTTCTTT
once NA TRBJ2-1 TRBV6-5 CASSPQGSEQFF TGTGCCAGCAGTCCCCAGGGGAGCGAGCAGTTCTTC
NA TRBD2 TRBJ2-1 TRBV5-1 CASSFGLAGLSYNEQFF TGCGCCAGCAGCTTCGGACTAGCGGGGCTCTCCTACAATGAGCAGTTCTTC
NA NA TRBJ2-7 TRBV5-5 CASSLEQGFSYEQYF TGTGCCAGCAGCTTGGAGCAGGGGTTCTCCTACGAGCAGTACTTC
NA TRBD1 TRBJ2-7 TRBV5-1 CASSATGTGGLEQYF TGCGCCAGCAGCGCTACCGGGACAGGGGGTCTCGAGCAGTACTTC
NA TRBD1 TRBJ1-3 TRBV7-9 CASSLVGGAGNTIYF TGTGCCAGCAGCTTAGTAGGGGGCGCTGGAAACACCATATATTTT
NA NA TRBJ2-7 TRBV4-1 CASSQPKGDFAYEQYF TGCGCCAGCAGCCAACCCAAAGGGGACTTTGCCTACGAGCAGTACTTC
NA TRBD1 TRBJ1-2 TRBV6-2/TRBV6-3 CASSQTLTGAYGYTF TGTGCCAGCAGTCAAACCCTGACAGGGGCCTATGGCTACACCTTC
NA TRBD1 TRBJ2-5 TRBV15 CATSRAGTGAVEETQYF TGTGCCACCAGCAGAGCCGGGACAGGGGCGGTGGAAGAGACCCAGTACTTC
NA TRBD2 TRBJ2-3 TRBV10-2 CASRSSGGAADTQYF TGCGCCAGCAGATCTAGCGGGGGGGCTGCAGATACGCAGTATTTT
NA TRBD1 TRBJ1-2 TRBV18 CASSLGQTNYGYTF TGTGCCAGCTCACTGGGACAGACCAACTATGGCTACACCTTC
NA TRBD1 TRBJ1-3 TRBV9 CASSADRVSGNTIYF TGTGCCAGCAGCGCGGACAGGGTTTCTGGAAACACCATATATTTT
once TRBD1 TRBJ1-1 TRBV6-5 CASSFPGQGSYTEAFF TGTGCCAGCAGTTTCCCGGGACAGGGGTCTTATACTGAAGCTTTCTTT
once TRBD2 TRBJ2-2 TRBV9 CASSVVAGSRGNTGELFF TGTGCCAGCAGCGTAGTAGCGGGGTCCAGGGGTAACACCGGGGAGCTGTTTTTT
NA TRBD2 TRBJ2-7 TRBV5-3 CARSLGIISGGKSYEQYF TGTGCCAGAAGCTTGGGAATTATTAGCGGGGGGAAATCCTACGAGCAGTACTTC
NA TRBD2 TRBJ2-7 TRBV4-2 CASSWGGGVNYEQYF TGTGCCAGCAGCTGGGGCGGGGGGGTAAACTACGAGCAGTACTTC
NA NA TRBJ2-1 TRBV5-6 CASSHWGGDLYNEQFF TGTGCCAGCAGCCACTGGGGCGGAGACTTATACAATGAGCAGTTCTTC
NA TRBD2 TRBJ2-5 TRBV10-2 CASSERGGLYLQETQYF TGCGCCAGCAGTGAGCGGGGGGGCCTGTATTTGCAAGAGACCCAGTACTTC
NA TRBD1 TRBJ1-1 TRBV28 CASSFPPRQGSTEAFF TGTGCCAGCAGTTTCCCCCCCCGACAGGGAAGCACTGAAGCTTTCTTT
NA TRBD1 TRBJ1-5 TRBV10-3 CATQTGTDQPQHF TGTGCCACTCAGACAGGGACGGATCAGCCCCAGCATTTT
NA NA TRBJ1-4 TRBV4-1 CASSQEPFTTNEKLFF TGCGCCAGCAGCCAGGAGCCGTTTACAACTAATGAAAAACTGTTTTTT
once TRBD1 TRBJ2-7 TRBV28 CASSPVGRGFHEQYF TGTGCCAGCAGTCCCGTCGGCAGGGGGTTCCACGAGCAGTACTTC